Detailed here is one TCR beta chain. As yet, its antigen is unknown. The sample comes from a study of CD4+ T cells in melanoma. Study-wide points: In melanoma, neoantigen-specific CD4+ T cells reportedly differed in differentiation state. CD8+ T cell, macrophage and B cell function reportedly correlated with neoantigen-specific CD4+ T cells.

This CDR3 has 16 amino acids. V dropped 10 bases and J dropped 4; count of bases not matched to a gene: 18. Germline V gene sequence: CDR1 LNHDA, CDR2 SQIVND (reference sequence). Repertoires were generated with immunoSEQ multiplex PCR, while TCRdb's copy carries only in-frame clones and drops some. This sample yields roughly 15,000 clones, of which approximately 76% are seen a single time; roughly 12% belongs to the top ten. The sequenced sample consisted of cells from a culture (not recorded whether cultured in vitro). The source of this sequence is a human donor with melanoma. This rearrangement joins TRBV19 to TRBJ1-2; 7 bases match TRBD1. CDR3 loop: CANTKTYAGTAYGYTF. Here the CDR3 DNA reads TGTGCCAATACTAAAACTTATGCGGGGACAGCCTATGGCTACACCTTC.